This T cell receptor beta chain is drawn from a study of a mutant IDH1 vaccine in newly diagnosed glioma. Background on the study: Vaccination followed radiotherapy alone by 4-6 weeks, or accompanied temozolomide cycles.

This clone has just a few counts. Antigen: not known. V trimming: 4 bases; J trimming: 7 bases; junction bases outside the gene matches: 5. Per germline, CDR1 MGHRA and CDR2 YSYEKL. This CDR3 is 14 amino acids long. Stated time point: week 35, safety follow-up. Every single dose of the vaccine, 300 ug of mutant IDH1 20-mer peptide, came with topical imiquimod. Donors harbored newly found WHO grade 3 or 4 IDH1-mutant, ATRX-lost astrocytomas. TCRdb's table, derived via immunoSEQ multiplex PCR, lists solely in-frame clones and lacks some. The sample has some 48,000 clones, 76% seen once. This receptor was identified in a man in his forties with glioma. The chain carries TRBV4-1 and TRBJ2-2; 8 nucleotides align to TRBD1. The sequencing here drew on PBMCs, taken from a glioma patient whose treatment included an IDH1 peptide vaccine. The CDR3, as DNA: TGCGCCAGCAGCCTGGCAGGGGGCAACGGGGAGCTGTTTTTT. The encoded protein is CASSLAGGNGELFF.